The clone carrying this T cell receptor (beta chain) was seen a few times. Blood replicates held 0.5 ug DNA, tumor or normal breast roughly 1.5 ug, two each. The table came from immunoSEQ multiplex PCR; TCRdb's copy has only in-frame clones and leaves some out. The repertoire includes tens of thousands of clones, roughly 78% of them detected once, and around 3.6% sits in the top ten. The CDR3 contains 15 residues. CDR1 SGHTA and CDR2 FQGNSA come from the germline V gene. Unmatched junction bases numbered 10, after V lost 5 bases and J lost 7 bases. This sample was taken from a study of early stage breast cancer tumors. Overall study: Eight ER+/PR+/HER2- tumors were invasive ductal; a few were invasive lobular.

Material for sequencing was blood. The chain employs TRBV7-2 and TRBJ2-7; 11 nucleotides align to TRBD2. This TCR came from a person aged 40-50 years with breast cancer. The CDR3 DNA sequence: TGTGCCAGCAGCCATTATAGCGGGAGGGCGCGAGAGCAGTACTTC. This encodes CASSHYSGRAREQYF.